A selection of T cell receptor beta chains follows, all from one sample in a study of blood T cells in healthy people across ages. MiXCR, run by TCRdb on the 5' RACE reads, gives a single entry per CDR3 protein. Of approximately 1,700,000 distinct CDR3 sequences listed, around 42% were seen once; the top ten hold 23%. The material sequenced was blood. These receptors were obtained from a human donor in good health. The conserved cysteine and the conserved F or W are not part of the CDR3 here. The order of the fields is CDR3 protein, V gene, clone size, J gene. Clone size is stated in some rows and not others, as once, few, many or a class when expanded.

CDR3 protein: SVEDPPGANVLT
V gene: TRBV29-1
clone size: few
J gene: TRBJ2-6

CDR3 protein: SVVTYTQY
V gene: TRBV29-1
clone size: -
J gene: TRBJ2-3

CDR3 protein: AIGVERGPTDTQY
V gene: TRBV10-3
clone size: few
J gene: TRBJ2-3

CDR3 protein: SAPRGGTPLH
V gene: TRBV20-1
clone size: -
J gene: TRBJ1-6

CDR3 protein: ASSFHSTGEETQY
V gene: TRBV5-6
clone size: -
J gene: -

CDR3 protein: ATGEALNTEAF
V gene: TRBV15
clone size: -
J gene: TRBJ1-1

CDR3 protein: ASEKQGARDTQY
V gene: TRBV12-5
clone size: -
J gene: TRBJ2-3

CDR3 protein: ASSERGESYNERF
V gene: TRBV6-2/TRBV6-3
clone size: -
J gene: TRBJ2-1

CDR3 protein: ASSARDRGNLF
V gene: TRBV7-2
clone size: -
J gene: TRBJ2-1

CDR3 protein: ASSVGGGAGYYNEQF
V gene: TRBV9
clone size: few
J gene: TRBJ2-1

CDR3 protein: ASSYSQQGSSYEQY
V gene: TRBV6-6
clone size: -
J gene: TRBJ2-7

CDR3 protein: ASSESWQETQY
V gene: TRBV25-1
clone size: -
J gene: TRBJ2-5

CDR3 protein: SAGEVYPSSQPQH
V gene: TRBV20-1
clone size: -
J gene: TRBJ1-5

CDR3 protein: ASSYGGATSHEQY
V gene: TRBV6-6
clone size: -
J gene: TRBJ2-7

CDR3 protein: ASINRGNTEAF
V gene: TRBV4-1
clone size: -
J gene: TRBJ1-1

CDR3 protein: ASSPRASGELQETQY
V gene: TRBV11-2
clone size: -
J gene: TRBJ2-5

CDR3 protein: ASSLGGERGYNEQF
V gene: TRBV5-1
clone size: -
J gene: TRBJ2-1

CDR3 protein: SVERDRGFNEQF
V gene: TRBV29-1
clone size: -
J gene: TRBJ2-1

CDR3 protein: ASSQTSTIRNTIY
V gene: TRBV4-3
clone size: few
J gene: TRBJ1-3

CDR3 protein: ASSPGQGTLAF
V gene: TRBV5-6
clone size: -
J gene: TRBJ1-1

CDR3 protein: ASSLISEQY
V gene: TRBV12-3/TRBV12-4
clone size: -
J gene: -

CDR3 protein: ASSSTPGQGYGYT
V gene: TRBV7-9
clone size: -
J gene: TRBJ1-2

CDR3 protein: ASGLVRGRTYLGRSTEAF
V gene: TRBV12-5
clone size: few
J gene: TRBJ1-1

CDR3 protein: ASRGSFEAF
V gene: TRBV12-5
clone size: -
J gene: TRBJ1-1

CDR3 protein: ASSLTQRDRSRGQY
V gene: TRBV5-1
clone size: -
J gene: TRBJ2-5

CDR3 protein: SAPSLLGVQF
V gene: TRBV20-1
clone size: few
J gene: TRBJ2-1

CDR3 protein: ASSLVGAFGYT
V gene: TRBV5-4
clone size: few
J gene: TRBJ1-2

CDR3 protein: ASGRDSSNQPQH
V gene: TRBV9
clone size: few
J gene: TRBJ1-5

CDR3 protein: SARTSGPSDTQY
V gene: TRBV20-1
clone size: -
J gene: TRBJ2-3

CDR3 protein: ASSYRDRSTEQY
V gene: TRBV13
clone size: -
J gene: TRBJ2-7